The 32 T cell receptor beta chains reported below all come from one sample, sequenced in a study of T cell repertoires in cytomegalovirus infection (dated by TCRdb to the late 2010s). The data were produced on an Illumina HiSeq 1500. The raw public reads went through TCRdb reprocessing: fastp at Q25, MiXCR clone calling, in-frame beta chains kept. Records with the same CDR3 protein are collapsed into one entry carrying the most frequent genes and DNA. For this sample there are under 600,000 distinct CDR3 sequences; approximately 15% appear just once. The ten largest clones represent roughly 25% of the sample. Material: CD8+ T cells from PBMCs. The receptors were sampled from a human donor in good health (CMV status not recorded). Some clones in this sample may be carry-over from other donors' samples.

The J gene is TRBJ2-1, the V gene TRBV27, with TRBD2 identical over 11 bases. This CDR3 comprises 15 residues. V was clipped by 3 bases and J by 6 bases; unmatched bases: 4. The germline CDR1 and CDR2 sequences are MNHEY and SMNVEV (reference sequence). CDR3 residues: CASSLTSGMGNEQFF. The CDR3 DNA is TGTGCCAGCAGTTTGACTAGCGGGATGGGCAATGAGCAGTTCTTC.

There are a few counts of this clonotype. The chain joins TRBV10-2 to TRBJ2-2; D gene unclear. The V gene lost 2 bases and the J gene lost 1 base, with 5 bases spanning the gap. Germline CDR1 is WSHSY and CDR2 is SAAADI. The CDR3 runs 14 residues. DNA of the CDR3: TGCGCCAGCAGTGAGCGGGTGAACACCGGGGAGCTGTTTTTT. This gives the protein CASSERVNTGELFF.

This clonotype was picked up many times. The chain is built from TRBV7-9 and TRBJ1-5, with no clear D. The CDR3 contains 12 residues. Trimming pared 2 bases from V and 1 base from J, leaving 0 bases between. Germline lookup yields CDR1 SEHNR and CDR2 FQNEAQ (reference sequence). DNA of the CDR3: TGTGCCAGCAGCTTAAGCAATCAGCCCCAGCATTTT. It encodes CASSLSNQPQHF.

Ten or more counts support this clonotype. The rearrangement joins TRBV7-8 to TRBJ1-4; weak D call: TRBD1 (5 bases). V was cut by 5 bases and J by 1 base, with 14 bases left in between. This CDR3 region has 16 residues. Germline lookup yields CDR1 SGHVS and CDR2 FQNEAQ. CDR3 protein: CASSGPTGGTNEKLFF. CDR3 DNA: TGTGCCAGCAGCGGTCCTACAGGCGGAACTAATGAAAAACTGTTTTTT.

This clonotype was found many times. This chain joins TRBV6-1 and TRBJ2-3; TRBD1 agrees at 8 bases. The CDR3 is 16 amino acids. CDR1 and CDR2 from the germline V gene are MNHNS and SASEGT. The ends lost 7 bases at V and 5 bases at J; junction bases unmatched: 14. In DNA form, the CDR3 reads TGTGCCAGCATTGTCGTGGCGGACAGGGTCGGAGATACGCAGTATTTT. It yields the protein CASIVVADRVGDTQYF.

This clonotype was found many times. The V gene is TRBV4-2, the J gene TRBJ1-4, with 9 bases that match TRBD1. Germline V gene data show CDR1 as LGHNA and CDR2 as YNFKEQ. J was trimmed by 6 bases and V by 1 base; bases with no gene match: 9. CDR3 length: 17 residues. The chain's CDR3 is CASSQVHVRDRDEKLFF. For the CDR3, the DNA is TGTGCCAGCAGCCAAGTCCATGTCCGGGACAGGGATGAAAAACTGTTTTTT.

This clonotype was recorded many times. The V call is TRBV27, the J call TRBJ2-7, with 9 nucleotides matching TRBD2. The junction had 11 bases not matched to a gene; V was cut back by 11 bases and J by 6 bases. Germline assignment: CDR1 MNHEY and CDR2 SMNVEV (reference sequence). CDR3 length equals 13 residues. The chain's CDR3 is CAVGRLADSEQYF. CDR3 DNA sequence: TGTGCCGTTGGTAGACTAGCGGATTCCGAGCAGTACTTC.

Turning to this clonotype: Since a much larger clone is just one base distant, this may be a read error. Since the CDR3 does not end with the conserved phenylalanine or tryptophan, this likely comes from a read error. This rearrangement joins TRBV28 to TRBJ1-2, with D possibly matching TRBD1 (5 bases). V was trimmed by 6 bases and J by 4 bases, leaving 15 bases between them. The CDR3 covers 14 residues. The V gene's germline CDR1 is MDHEN and CDR2 SYDVKM. CDR3 protein: CASSPRDWSYGYTL. CDR3 nucleotide sequence: TGTGCCAGCAGCCCCAGGGACTGGTCCTATGGCTACACCTTA.

This clonotype was detected many times. The chain joins TRBV12-3 or TRBV12-4 to TRBJ2-7; no firm D call. CDR3 length equals 14 residues. With 8 bases removed from V and 0 bases from J, the gap between germline ends came to 14 bases. The CDR3 region has the DNA TGTGCCAGCCGAAACAGCGTCAGCTCCTACGAGCAGTACTTC. It translates to CASRNSVSSYEQYF.

There are many counts of this clonotype. This chain uses TRBV4-2 with TRBJ2-7, with D perhaps TRBD2 (8 bases). The CDR3 consists of 19 residues. The V end lost 2 bases, the J end lost 7 bases, and 30 bases lay between the germline ends. The V gene's germline CDR1 is LGHNA and CDR2 YNFKEQ. CDR3 in DNA: TGTGCCAGCAGCCAATCCAGGGGGATTCGCGGGAGGAACGCAGAAGAGCAGTACTTC. Translated: CASSQSRGIRGRNAEEQYF.

This clonotype was seen more than once but under ten times. The V call is TRBV7-9, the J call TRBJ2-6, with D uncertain. Germline V gene sequence: CDR1 SEHNR, CDR2 FQNEAQ (reference sequence). The CDR3 sequence is 15 residues long. Trimming cost V 6 bases and J 0 bases, with 9 bases left between them. The CDR3 loop reads CASRPKSSGANVLTF. Here the CDR3 DNA reads TGTGCCAGCAGACCGAAGAGCTCTGGGGCCAACGTCCTGACTTTC.

The rearrangement joins TRBV10-3 to TRBJ2-2, with 9 positions matching TRBD1. Germline CDR1 is ENHRY and CDR2 is SYGVKD. Trimming at V came to 6 bases and at J to 0 bases, leaving 5 bases not matched to a gene. CDR3 length: 16 residues. This CDR3 is CAISPRTGANTGELFF. The CDR3 DNA sequence: TGTGCCATCAGCCCGCGGACAGGGGCGAACACCGGGGAGCTGTTTTTT.

The V gene is TRBV11-2, the J gene TRBJ1-1; D is possibly TRBD1 (6 bases). From germline, CDR1 is SGHAT and CDR2 FQNNGV. This CDR3 is 12 amino acids long. The ends were cut back, 6 bases at V and 5 bases at J, with 10 bases in the middle. The CDR3 region is CASRVQGTEAFF. The CDR3 coding sequence is TGTGCCAGCAGAGTTCAGGGGACTGAAGCTTTCTTT.

The chain carries TRBV27 and TRBJ2-1, with TRBD1 matching 9 bases. Trimming removed 7 bases from V and 10 bases from J; junction bases left unmatched: 11. The CDR3 contains 14 residues. The V gene's germline CDR1 is MNHEY and CDR2 SMNVEV (reference sequence). CDR3 sequence: CASTPTGGPWEQFF. CDR3 coding DNA: TGTGCCAGCACCCCGACAGGGGGGCCATGGGAGCAGTTCTTC.

This clonotype showed up just once. A clone one base away is much larger, so this may be a read error. The chain links TRBV7-4 to TRBJ1-5; D might be TRBD1 (6 bases). The length of the CDR3 is 16 residues. Germline loops: CDR1 SGHVT, CDR2 SQSDAQ. V gave up 2 bases and J gave up 3 bases, with 14 bases separating them. DNA for the CDR3: TGTGCCAGCAGCTTATCCCACGGACAGTTCAATCAGCCCCAGCATTTT. As protein: CASSLSHGQFNQPQHF.

Concerning this clonotype: A much bigger clone sits one base away, suggesting this may be a read error. The chain has TRBV4-2 and TRBJ2-7; D is ambiguous. The CDR3 contains 15 residues. Germline assignment: CDR1 LGHNA and CDR2 YNFKEQ. The ends were cut back, 0 bases at V and 8 bases at J, with 17 bases in the middle. CDR3 DNA sequence: TGTGCCAGCAGCCAAGATCAGTATGGCGCTTACAAGCAGTACTTC. Translated, it gives CASSQDQYGAYKQYF.

This clonotype has ten or more counts. The DNA for the CDR3 is TGTGCCAGCAGTTTGCTAGCGGACTACGAGCAGTACTTC. Amino acids: CASSLLADYEQYF. This chain connects TRBV27 to TRBJ2-7; 7 nucleotides match TRBD2. Germline V gives CDR1 MNHEY, CDR2 SMNVEV (reference sequence). The CDR3 extends over 13 amino acids. The J segment lost 3 bases and the V segment lost 3 bases, leaving 2 bases of the junction unmatched.

This clonotype has only a few counts. The CDR3 DNA follows: TGTGCCAGCAGTTTTGGGACAGAGAACTACGAGCAGTACTTC. This sequence encodes CASSFGTENYEQYF. The chain uses TRBV5-5 and TRBJ2-7, with 7 nucleotides matching TRBD1. From germline, CDR1 is SGHKS and CDR2 YYEKEE (reference sequence). J lost 3 bases, V lost 5 bases, and 8 bases had no gene match. The CDR3 is 14 amino acids.

This clonotype was counted ten times or more. The chain is built from TRBV7-6 and TRBJ1-5, with TRBD1 as a possible D gene (5 bases). The CDR3 is made up of 15 amino acids. Germline loops: CDR1 SGHVS, CDR2 FNYEAQ. V gave up 5 bases and J gave up 5 bases, with 16 bases separating them. The CDR3 here is CASSPVEGFHQPQHF. The CDR3 bases are TGTGCCAGCAGCCCAGTGGAGGGGTTTCATCAGCCCCAGCATTTT. Variable domain in full (rest from reference TRBV7-6 and TRBJ1-5): GAGVSQSPRYKVTKRGQDVALRCDPISGHVSLYWYRQALGQGPEFLTYFNYEAQQDKSGLPNDRFSAERPEGSISTLTIQRTEQRDSAMYRCASSPVEGFHQPQHFGDGTRLSIL.

The V call is TRBV20-1, the J call TRBJ2-3; no clear D. V was trimmed by 6 bases and J by 2 bases, leaving 12 bases between them. CDR3 size: 13 residues. Germline loops: CDR1 DFQATT, CDR2 SNEGSKA (reference sequence). The CDR3 spells CSAPTNHTDTQYF. CDR3 coding DNA: TGCAGTGCCCCGACAAACCACACAGATACGCAGTATTTT.

This chain links TRBV6-1 with TRBJ2-1, with 7 bases fitting TRBD1. V shed 10 bases and J 9 bases; nucleotides not matched to a gene: 6. Germline V CDR1 and CDR2: MNHNS, SASEGT. The CDR3 consists of 11 residues. The CDR3 spells CAIQGVGEQFF. For the CDR3, the DNA is TGTGCCATTCAGGGGGTCGGTGAGCAGTTCTTC.

The chain joins TRBV28 to TRBJ2-1; 9 bases match TRBD1. CDR1 is MDHEN, CDR2 SYDVKM, per germline. Trimming removed 5 bases from V and 4 bases from J; junction bases left unmatched: 9. The CDR3 extends over 16 amino acids. The CDR3 is CASSLSGTGIYNEQFF. The CDR3 DNA is TGTGCCAGCAGTCTTTCCGGGACAGGGATTTACAATGAGCAGTTCTTC. The full variable domain, completed using reference TRBV28 and TRBJ2-1, is DVKVTQSSRYLVKRTGEKVFLECVQDMDHENMFWYRQDPGLGLRLIYFSYDVKMKEKGDIPEGYSVSREKKERFSLILESASTNQTSMYLCASSLSGTGIYNEQFFGPGTRLTVL.

V usage is TRBV19 and J usage is TRBJ1-6; D gene ambiguous. Per the germline V gene, CDR1 is LNHDA and CDR2 is SQIVND (reference sequence). The CDR3 runs to 16 residues. V shed 9 bases and J shed 6 bases, with 21 bases lying between them. The CDR3 here is CASRPWGGFANSPLHF. The CDR3 DNA follows: TGTGCCAGCCGCCCATGGGGAGGGTTTGCTAATTCACCCCTCCACTTT. The full variable domain, completed using reference TRBV19 and TRBJ1-6, is DGGITQSPKYLFRKEGQNVTLSCEQNLNHDAMYWYRQDPGQGLRLIYYSQIVNDFQKGDIAEGYSVSREKKESFPLTVTSAQKNPTAFYLCASRPWGGFANSPLHFGNGTRLTVT.

There are a few counts of this clonotype. V usage is TRBV7-6 and J usage is TRBJ2-5; D perhaps matches TRBD1 (6 bases). Germline CDR1 and CDR2: SGHVS and FNYEAQ. V gave up 2 bases and J gave up 2 bases, with 15 bases separating them. The CDR3 is 16 amino acids. The CDR3 region is CASSLTGLRGQETQYF. CDR3 in DNA: TGTGCCAGCAGCTTAACAGGGCTGAGAGGGCAAGAGACCCAGTACTTC.

This clonotype has ten or more counts. The V gene is TRBV10-3, the J gene TRBJ1-5; D is undetermined. Germline V gene lookup returns CDR1 ENHRY and CDR2 SYGVKD. With 0 bases removed from V and 1 base from J, the gap between germline ends came to 13 bases. CDR3 length equals 17 residues. CDR3 DNA sequence: TGTGCCATCAGTGAGTCGGACCCTAGAGGGAGCAATCAGCCCCAGCATTTT. This codes for CAISESDPRGSNQPQHF.

This clonotype appeared a few times. The chain carries TRBV27 and TRBJ2-7, with 10 bases aligning to TRBD2. V lost 4 bases and J lost 1; bases outside the gene matches: 4. This CDR3 comprises 15 residues. Per germline, CDR1 MNHEY and CDR2 SMNVEV (reference sequence). For the CDR3, the DNA is TGTGCCAGCAGTTCAACTAGCGGGATGTCCTACGAGCAGTACTTC. It is translated as CASSSTSGMSYEQYF.

J is TRBJ2-1 and V is TRBV12-3 or TRBV12-4, with 14 nucleotides matching TRBD2. The CDR3 runs 17 residues. The V gene end was trimmed by 5 bases and the J gene end by 3 bases; junction bases not matched to a gene: 6. The CDR3, as DNA: TGTGCCAGCAGTAAGACTAGCGGGAGGGCCAGCTACAATGAGCAGTTCTTC. It codes for CASSKTSGRASYNEQFF.

This clonotype was observed at least ten times. The chain joins TRBV15 to TRBJ2-1, with 7 nucleotides matching TRBD2. This CDR3 has 16 residues. V lost 5 bases and J lost 4; bases outside the gene matches: 11. The germline CDR1 and CDR2 sequences are LNHNV and YYDKDF (reference sequence). DNA of the CDR3: TGTGCCACCAGCCGAGGGTGGAGGGAGGGATACAATGAGCAGTTCTTC. This encodes CATSRGWREGYNEQFF. The full variable domain, rest sourced from reference TRBV15 and TRBJ2-1, is DAMVIQNPRYQVTQFGKPVTLSCSQTLNHNVMYWYQQKSSQAPKLLFHYYDKDFNNEADTPDNFQSRRPNTSFCFLDIRSPGLGDTAMYLCATSRGWREGYNEQFFGPGTRLTVL.

This clonotype was seen only a few times. The chain recombines TRBV18 with TRBJ1-1; TRBD1 matches at 8 bases. The germline gives CDR1 KGHSH, CDR2 LQKENI. V was clipped by 3 bases and J by 1 base; unmatched bases: 7. CDR3 length: 16 residues. DNA for the CDR3: TGTGCCAGCTCACCTCTTCGGACAGGGCCGAACACTGAAGCTTTCTTT. It yields the protein CASSPLRTGPNTEAFF.

This clonotype was seen ten or more times. Here the CDR3 DNA reads TGTGCCAGCAGCCCGACAGGAACATACGAAGCTTTCTTT. The encoded protein is CASSPTGTYEAFF. The chain combines TRBV7-9 with TRBJ1-1, with TRBD1 as a possible D gene (6 bases). This CDR3 has 13 amino acids. Germline assignment: CDR1 SEHNR and CDR2 FQNEAQ (reference sequence). V was clipped by 5 bases and J by 8 bases, with 15 bases between them.

This sequence joins TRBV19 and TRBJ1-2, with 9 nucleotides matching TRBD1. This CDR3 is 15 amino acids long. The trim removed 5 bases at V and 4 bases at J, leaving 8 bases unmatched. Germline-derived CDR1 and CDR2 are LNHDA and SQIVND (reference sequence). The CDR3 DNA reads as TGTGCCAGTAGTCCCCTGGGGGACAGGGCCTATGGCTACACCTTC. Translated: CASSPLGDRAYGYTF.

The CDR3 reads CATSDPGTYEQYF. The CDR3 bases are TGTGCCACCAGTGATCCAGGGACCTACGAGCAGTACTTC. The V call is TRBV24-1, the J call TRBJ2-7, with D possibly TRBD1 on 5 matching bases. Per germline, CDR1 KGHDR and CDR2 SFDVKD. Trimming removed 3 bases from V and 2 bases from J, with 7 bases in between. The CDR3 is 13 amino acids.